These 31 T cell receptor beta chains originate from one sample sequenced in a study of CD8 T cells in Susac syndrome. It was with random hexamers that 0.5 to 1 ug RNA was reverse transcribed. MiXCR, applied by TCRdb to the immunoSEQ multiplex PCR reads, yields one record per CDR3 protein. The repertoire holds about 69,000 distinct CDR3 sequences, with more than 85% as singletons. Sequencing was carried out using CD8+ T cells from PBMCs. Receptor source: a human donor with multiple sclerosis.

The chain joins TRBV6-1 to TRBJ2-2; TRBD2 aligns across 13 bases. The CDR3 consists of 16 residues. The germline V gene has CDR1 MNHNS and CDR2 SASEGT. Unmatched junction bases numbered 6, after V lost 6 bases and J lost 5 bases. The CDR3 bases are TGTGCCAGCAGGATCTCGGGACTAGCGGGAACCGGGGAGCTGTTTTTT. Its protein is CASRISGLAGTGELFF.

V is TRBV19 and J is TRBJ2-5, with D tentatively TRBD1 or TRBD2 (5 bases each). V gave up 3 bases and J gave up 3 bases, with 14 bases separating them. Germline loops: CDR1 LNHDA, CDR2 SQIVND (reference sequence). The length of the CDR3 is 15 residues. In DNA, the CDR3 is TGTGCCAGTAGTATGCCCGGGACCGTTGAAGAGACCCAGTACTTC. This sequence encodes CASSMPGTVEETQYF.

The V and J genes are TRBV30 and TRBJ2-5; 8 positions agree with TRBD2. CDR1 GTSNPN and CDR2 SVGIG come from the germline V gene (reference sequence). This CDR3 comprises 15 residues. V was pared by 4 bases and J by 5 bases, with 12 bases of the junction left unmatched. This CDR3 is CAWTQAAGGSETQYF. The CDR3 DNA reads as TGTGCCTGGACCCAGGCTGCGGGGGGCTCGGAGACCCAGTACTTC.

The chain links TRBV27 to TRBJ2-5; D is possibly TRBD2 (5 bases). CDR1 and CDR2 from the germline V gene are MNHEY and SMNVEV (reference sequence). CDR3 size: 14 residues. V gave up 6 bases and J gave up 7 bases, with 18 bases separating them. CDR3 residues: CASSSDFTRMTQYF. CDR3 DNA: TGTGCCAGCAGCTCGGACTTTACCCGTATGACCCAGTACTTC.

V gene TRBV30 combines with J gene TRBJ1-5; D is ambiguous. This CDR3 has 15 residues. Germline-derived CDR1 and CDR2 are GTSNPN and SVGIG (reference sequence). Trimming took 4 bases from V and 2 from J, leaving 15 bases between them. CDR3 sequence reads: CAWTLPGVGNQPQHF. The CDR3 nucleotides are TGTGCCTGGACCCTCCCCGGGGTGGGCAATCAGCCCCAGCATTTT.

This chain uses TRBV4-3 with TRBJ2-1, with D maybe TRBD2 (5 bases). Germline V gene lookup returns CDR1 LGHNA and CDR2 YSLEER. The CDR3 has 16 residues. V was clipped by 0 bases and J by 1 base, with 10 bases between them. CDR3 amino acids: CASSQEARGSYNEQFF. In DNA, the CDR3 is TGCGCCAGCAGCCAAGAAGCTAGAGGGTCCTACAATGAGCAGTTCTTC.

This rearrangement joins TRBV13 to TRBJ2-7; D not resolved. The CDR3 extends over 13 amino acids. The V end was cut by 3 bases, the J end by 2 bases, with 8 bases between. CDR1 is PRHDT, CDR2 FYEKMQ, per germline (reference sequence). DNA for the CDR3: TGTGCCAGCAGCTTTTACCAAACCTACGAGCAGTACTTC. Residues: CASSFYQTYEQYF.

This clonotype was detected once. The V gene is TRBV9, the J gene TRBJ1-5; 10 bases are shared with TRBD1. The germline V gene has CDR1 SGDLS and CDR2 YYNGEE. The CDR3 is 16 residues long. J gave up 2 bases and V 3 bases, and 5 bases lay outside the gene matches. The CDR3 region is CASSAGTGEGNQPQHF. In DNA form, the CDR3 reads TGTGCCAGCAGCGCGGGGACAGGGGAGGGCAATCAGCCCCAGCATTTT.

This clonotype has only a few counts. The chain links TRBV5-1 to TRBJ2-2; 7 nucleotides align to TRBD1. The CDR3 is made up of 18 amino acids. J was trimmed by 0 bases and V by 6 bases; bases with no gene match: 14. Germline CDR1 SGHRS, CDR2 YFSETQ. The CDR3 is CASKGMGSDRPNTGELFF. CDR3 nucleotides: TGCGCCAGCAAAGGGATGGGGTCGGACAGGCCGAACACCGGGGAGCTGTTTTTT. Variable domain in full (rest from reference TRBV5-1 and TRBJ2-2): KAGVTQTPRYLIKTRGQQVTLSCSPISGHRSVSWYQQTPGQGLQFLFEYFSETQRNKGNFPGRFSGRQFSNSRSEMNVSTLELGDSALYLCASKGMGSDRPNTGELFFGEGSRLTVL.

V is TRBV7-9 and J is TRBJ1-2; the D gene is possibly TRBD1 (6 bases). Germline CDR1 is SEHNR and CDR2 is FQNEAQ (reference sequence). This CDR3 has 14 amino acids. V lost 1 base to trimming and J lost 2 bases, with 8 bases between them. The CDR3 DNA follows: TGTGCCAGCAGCTTAGGGACAGTCAACTATGGCTACACCTTC. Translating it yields CASSLGTVNYGYTF.

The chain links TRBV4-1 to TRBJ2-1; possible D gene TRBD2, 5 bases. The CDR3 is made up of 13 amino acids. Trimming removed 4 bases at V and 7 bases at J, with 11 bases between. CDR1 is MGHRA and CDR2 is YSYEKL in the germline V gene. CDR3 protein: CASSPPSGNEQFF. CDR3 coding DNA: TGCGCCAGCAGCCCCCCCTCGGGGAATGAGCAGTTCTTC.

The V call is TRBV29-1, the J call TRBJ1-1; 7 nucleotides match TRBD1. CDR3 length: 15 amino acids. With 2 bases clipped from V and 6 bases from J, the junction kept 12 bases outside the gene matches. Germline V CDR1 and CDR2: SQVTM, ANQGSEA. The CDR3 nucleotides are TGCAGCGTTGAATTTTCAGGGGGTTATGGGGCTGAAGCTTTCTTT. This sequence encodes CSVEFSGGYGAEAFF. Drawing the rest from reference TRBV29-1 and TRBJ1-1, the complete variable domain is SAVISQKPSRDICQRGTSLTIQCQVDSQVTMMFWYRQQPGQSLTLIATANQGSEATYESGFVIDKFPISRPNLTFSTLTVSNMSPEDSSIYLCSVEFSGGYGAEAFFGQGTRLTVV.

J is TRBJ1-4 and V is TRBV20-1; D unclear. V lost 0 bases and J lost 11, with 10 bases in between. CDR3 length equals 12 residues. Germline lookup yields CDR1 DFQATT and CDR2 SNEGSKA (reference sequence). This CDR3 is CSAREAGDKLFF. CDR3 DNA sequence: TGCAGTGCTAGAGAGGCAGGAGACAAACTGTTTTTT.

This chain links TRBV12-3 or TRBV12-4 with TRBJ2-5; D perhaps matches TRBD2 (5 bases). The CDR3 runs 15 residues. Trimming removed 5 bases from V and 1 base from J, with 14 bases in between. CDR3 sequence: CASSLLGELQETQYF. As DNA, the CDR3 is TGTGCCAGCAGTCTCTTGGGAGAACTCCAAGAGACCCAGTACTTC.

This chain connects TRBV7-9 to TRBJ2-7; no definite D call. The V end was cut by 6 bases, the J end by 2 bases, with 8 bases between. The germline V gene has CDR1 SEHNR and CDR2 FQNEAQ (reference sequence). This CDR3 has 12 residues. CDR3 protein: CASRLGTYEQYF. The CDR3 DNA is TGTGCCAGCAGACTTGGGACCTACGAGCAGTACTTC.

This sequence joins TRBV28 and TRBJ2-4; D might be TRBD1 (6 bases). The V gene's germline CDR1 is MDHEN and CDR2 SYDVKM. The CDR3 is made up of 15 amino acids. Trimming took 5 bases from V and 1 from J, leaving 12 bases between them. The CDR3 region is CASSGDRWAKNIQYF. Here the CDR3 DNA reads TGTGCCAGCAGTGGCGACAGGTGGGCCAAAAACATTCAGTACTTC.

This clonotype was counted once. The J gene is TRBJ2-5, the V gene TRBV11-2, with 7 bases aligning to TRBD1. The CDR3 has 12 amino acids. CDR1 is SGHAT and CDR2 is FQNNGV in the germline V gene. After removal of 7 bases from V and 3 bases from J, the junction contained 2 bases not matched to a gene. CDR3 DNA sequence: TGTGCCAGCAAAGGGACAGAAGAGACCCAGTACTTC. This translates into CASKGTEETQYF.

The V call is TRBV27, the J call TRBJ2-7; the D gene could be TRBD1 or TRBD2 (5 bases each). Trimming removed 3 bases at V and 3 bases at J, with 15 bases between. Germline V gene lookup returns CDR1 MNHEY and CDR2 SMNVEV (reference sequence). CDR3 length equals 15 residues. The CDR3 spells CASSLSAGTGYEQYF. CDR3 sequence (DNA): TGTGCCAGCAGTTTGTCCGCCGGGACGGGCTACGAGCAGTACTTC.

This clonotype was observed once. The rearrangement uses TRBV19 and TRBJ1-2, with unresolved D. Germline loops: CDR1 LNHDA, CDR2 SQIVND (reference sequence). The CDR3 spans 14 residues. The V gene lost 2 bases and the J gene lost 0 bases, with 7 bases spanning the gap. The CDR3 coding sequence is TGTGCCAGTAGTATAAAAGGGACTAACTATGGCTACACCTTC. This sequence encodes CASSIKGTNYGYTF.

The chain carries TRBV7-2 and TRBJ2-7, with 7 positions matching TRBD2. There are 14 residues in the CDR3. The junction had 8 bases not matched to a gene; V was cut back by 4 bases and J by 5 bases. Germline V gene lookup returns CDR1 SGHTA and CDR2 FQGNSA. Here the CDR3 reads CASSSWRERDEQYF. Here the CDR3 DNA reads TGTGCCAGCAGCTCCTGGCGGGAGAGAGACGAGCAGTACTTC.

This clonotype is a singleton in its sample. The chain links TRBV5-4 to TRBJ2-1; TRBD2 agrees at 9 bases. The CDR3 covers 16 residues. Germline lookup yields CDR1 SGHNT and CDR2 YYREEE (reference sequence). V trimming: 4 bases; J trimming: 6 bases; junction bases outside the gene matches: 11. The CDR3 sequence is CASSTVLAGSPNEQFF. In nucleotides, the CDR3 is TGTGCCAGCAGCACCGTGCTAGCGGGATCCCCCAATGAGCAGTTCTTC.

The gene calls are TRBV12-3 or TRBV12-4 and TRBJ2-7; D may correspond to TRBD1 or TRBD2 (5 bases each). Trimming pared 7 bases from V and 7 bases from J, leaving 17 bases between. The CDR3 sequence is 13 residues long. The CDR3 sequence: CASIGTDRREQYF. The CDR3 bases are TGTGCCAGCATTGGGACGGACCGACGGGAGCAGTACTTC.

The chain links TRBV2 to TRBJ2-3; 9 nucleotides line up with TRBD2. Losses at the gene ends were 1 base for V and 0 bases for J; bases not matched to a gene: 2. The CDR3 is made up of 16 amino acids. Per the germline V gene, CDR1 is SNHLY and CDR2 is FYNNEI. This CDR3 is CASSEGTSASTDTQYF. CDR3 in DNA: TGTGCCAGCAGTGAAGGGACTAGCGCTAGCACAGATACGCAGTATTTT.

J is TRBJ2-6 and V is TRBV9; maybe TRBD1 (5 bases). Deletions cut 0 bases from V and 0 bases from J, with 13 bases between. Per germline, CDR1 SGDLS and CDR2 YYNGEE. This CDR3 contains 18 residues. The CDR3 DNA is TGTGCCAGCAGCGTAGGGGGCAGCTCCCACTCTGGGGCCAACGTCCTGACTTTC. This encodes CASSVGGSSHSGANVLTF.

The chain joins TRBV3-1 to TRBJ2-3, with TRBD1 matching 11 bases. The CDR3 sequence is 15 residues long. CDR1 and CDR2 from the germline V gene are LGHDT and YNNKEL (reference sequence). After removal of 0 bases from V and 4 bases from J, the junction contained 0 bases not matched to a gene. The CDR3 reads CASSQEGQGADTQYF. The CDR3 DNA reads TGTGCCAGCAGCCAAGAGGGACAGGGGGCAGATACGCAGTATTTT.

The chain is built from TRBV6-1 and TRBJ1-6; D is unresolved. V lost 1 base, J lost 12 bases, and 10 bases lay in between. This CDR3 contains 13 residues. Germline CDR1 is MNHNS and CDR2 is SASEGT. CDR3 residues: CASSEDGILPLHF. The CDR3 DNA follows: TGTGCCAGCAGTGAAGATGGGATCCTACCCCTCCACTTT.

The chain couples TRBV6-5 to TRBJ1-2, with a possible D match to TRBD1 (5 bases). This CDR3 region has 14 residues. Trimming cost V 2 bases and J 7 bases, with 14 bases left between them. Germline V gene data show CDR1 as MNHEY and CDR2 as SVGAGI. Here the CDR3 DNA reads TGTGCCAGCAGTTACGGCCGGGACGCTGGTGGCTACACCTTC. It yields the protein CASSYGRDAGGYTF.

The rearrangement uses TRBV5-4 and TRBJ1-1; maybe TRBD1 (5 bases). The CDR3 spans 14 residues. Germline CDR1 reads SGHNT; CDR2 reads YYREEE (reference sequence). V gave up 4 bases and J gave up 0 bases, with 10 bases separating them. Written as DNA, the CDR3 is TGTGCCAGCAGCACGGGACTGCTGAACACTGAAGCTTTCTTT. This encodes CASSTGLLNTEAFF. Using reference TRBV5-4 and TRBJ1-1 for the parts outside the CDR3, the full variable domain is ETGVTQSPTHLIKTRGQQVTLRCSSQSGHNTVSWYQQALGQGPQFIFQYYREEENGRGNFPPRFSGLQFPNYSSELNVNALELDDSALYLCASSTGLLNTEAFFGQGTRLTVV.

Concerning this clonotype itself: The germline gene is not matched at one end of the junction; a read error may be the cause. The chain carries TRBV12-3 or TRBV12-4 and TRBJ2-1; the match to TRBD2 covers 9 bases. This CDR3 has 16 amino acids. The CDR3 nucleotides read TGTGCCAGCAGTATAGCGGGGGTGGGCCCCTACAATGAGCAGTTCTTC. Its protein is CASSIAGVGPYNEQFF.

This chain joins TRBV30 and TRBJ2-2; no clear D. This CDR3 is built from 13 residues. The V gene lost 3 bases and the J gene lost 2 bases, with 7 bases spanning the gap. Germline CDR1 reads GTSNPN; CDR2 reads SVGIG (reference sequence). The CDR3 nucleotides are TGTGCCTGGAGATCCTACAACACCGGGGAGCTGTTTTTT. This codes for CAWRSYNTGELFF.

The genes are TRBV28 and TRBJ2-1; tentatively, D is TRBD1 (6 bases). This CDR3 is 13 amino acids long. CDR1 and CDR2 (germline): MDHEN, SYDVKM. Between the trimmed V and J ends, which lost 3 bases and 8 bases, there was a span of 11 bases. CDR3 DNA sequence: TGTGCCAGCAGTTTCCCGCCAGGGGATGAGCAGTTCTTC. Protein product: CASSFPPGDEQFF.